This TCR beta chain emerged from a study of T cell responses to AZD1222 COVID-19 vaccine. Clones were sequenced by immunoSEQ multiplex PCR, and TCRdb holds only the in-frame ones, with some missing. The table includes 130,000 to 150,000 clones, around 83% detected once. Germline CDR1 SGHTA, CDR2 FQGNSA. The CDR3 totals 13 residues. The V end was cut by 0 bases, the J end by 6 bases, with 8 bases between. The chain recombines TRBV7-2 with TRBJ1-2, with no clear D. The clonotype comes from an adult who received the AZD1222 COVID-19 vaccine. This specimen was peripheral blood, taken 28 days after the second AZD1222 dose. CDR3 amino acids: CASSLALQHGYTF. CDR3 bases: TGTGCCAGCAGCTTAGCGCTACAGCATGGCTACACCTTC.